The sequence of this T cell receptor (beta chain) was determined in a study of CD8+ T cells in alopecia areata. Study in general: Donor skin was harvested from roughly 6-13-month-old C3H/HeJ mice with spontaneous alopecia and grafted onto roughly 7-10-week-old female C3H/HeJ recipients. Whole-study results and caveats: Normal skin contains resident alphabeta T cells, and these are also sequenced in scalp samples.

CDR1 NSQYPW and CDR2 LRSPGD come from the germline V gene (reference sequence). This CDR3 is built from 15 residues. Trimming at V came to 0 bases and at J to 3 bases, leaving 4 bases not matched to a gene. Extracted from the samples, RNA was reverse transcribed into cDNA to serve as the sequencing template. TCRdb's copy holds only in-frame clones and misses some; the assay was immunoSEQ multiplex PCR. The sample has under 350,000 clones, none seen only once. Scientists pooled cutaneous lymph node cells and sorted them on CD4, CD8alpha, NKG2D, NKG2ACE and other markers. Many counts were recorded for this clone. What it recognizes is unknown. Mouse gene names apply. Coverage ceases 4 residues before the CDR3 finishes, and the germline J gene fills in the end. Other DNA sequences within the sample encode an identical CDR3.

The chain uses TRBV1 and TRBJ2-7, with TRBD2 identical over 8 bases. The sequence was obtained from a C3H/HeJ mouse with alopecia areata. The mice in this strain carry MHC haplotype H2-k. Sequenced input: CD4+ T cells sorted from a lymph node. CDR3 sequence: CTCSADRWGGYEQYF. CDR3 DNA (partial): TGCACCTGCAGTGCAGATCGGTGGGGGGGCTAT.